This T cell receptor beta chain comes out of a study of T cell responses to AZD1222 COVID-19 vaccine. Study context: Pooled in the analysis were second doses at about 4 or about 12 weeks.

The germline V gene has CDR1 MNHEY and CDR2 SMNVEV (reference sequence). The CDR3 totals 17 residues. The V end lost 1 base, the J end lost 0 bases, and 10 bases lay between the germline ends. The protocol was immunoSEQ multiplex PCR, while the TCRdb copy is restricted to in-frame clones and leaves out a portion. The sample lists some 62,000 clones; roughly 70% were seen once. Study-wide results and caveats: The study identified only five to seven AZD1222 recipients as seropositive at baseline. Reports say nearly half of spike-specific TCRs go after unmutated variant regions. Females outnumbered males among donors, who were mostly white British; clonal diversity was possibly underestimated.

As for this clone: What it recognizes is unknown.

V usage is TRBV27 and J usage is TRBJ2-6; possibly TRBD1 for D (5 bases). The source material was peripheral blood, sampled on day 0 of AZD1222 vaccination. This clonotype originated in an adult in good health. CDR3 nucleotides: TGTGCCAGCAGTTTATTAGGGGTAAGCTCTGGGGCCAACGTCCTGACTTTC. Translation: CASSLLGVSSGANVLTF.